The entry below gives a single T cell receptor beta chain sequence along with its context. There is no known antigen for this receptor. Per-base quality was not reported, and no clone a single base away is much larger than it. The library was produced with the immunoSEQ multiplex PCR assay. TCRdb holds this immuneACCESS table with in-frame rearrangements only. Some clones are missing; in checked studies, unresolved V genes explain under half, and the rest has no known cause. This sample is represented by some 71,000 clones; 90% to 95% of them were singletons. The ten largest clonotypes hold over 1.3% of the sample. The data stem from a study of T cell changes during pregnancy in multiple sclerosis (dated by TCRdb to about 2019). Turning to the overall study: Changes in the T cell repertoire over the course of pregnancy were examined in this study in women with multiple sclerosis.

Ends trimmed: V by 5 bases, J by 3 bases; bases unmatched to a gene: 11. CDR1 and CDR2 are drawn from the germline V gene (reference sequence): SGHAT, FQDESV. The CDR3 contains 16 residues, cysteine and phenylalanine counted. This entry keeps only the CDR3 DNA: 48 bases, framed from base 1. Sequencing was performed on peripheral blood, taken after pregnancy. The chain employs TRBV11-1 and TRBJ2-7; 9 nucleotides in the junction match TRBD1. The source of this sequence is a female donor with multiple sclerosis, enrolled in a pregnancy study. The CDR3 reads CASSDPRRDRDYEQYF. The bases are TGTGCCAGCAGCGACCCCCGCCGGGACAGGGACTACGAGCAGTACTTC.